The 6 T cell receptor beta chains reported below all come from one sample, sequenced in a study of OX40 agonist ivuxolimab in advanced cancers. Assay: immunoSEQ multiplex PCR; the TCRdb copy retains only in-frame clones and omits some. The table records about 20,000 clones, approximately 79% of them present only once. The sequencing used CD4+ or CD8+ T cells sorted from blood, collected in a trial of the OX40 agonist ivuxolimab. These receptors were collected from an adult with an advanced solid tumor such as melanoma, head and neck, liver or kidney cancer.

The table lists this clone with a count of one. This chain links TRBV7-3 with TRBJ2-1, with 7 bases that match TRBD2. The CDR3 loop spans 17 amino acids. Germline CDR1 and CDR2: SGHTA and FQGTGA. V lost 6 bases to trimming and J lost 8 bases; unmatched junction nucleotides: 19. The CDR3, as DNA: TGTGCCAGCAGTTCAAACCCCGGGACTACGGGTACGGATGAGCAGTTCTTC. Translating gives CASSSNPGTTGTDEQFF. The whole variable domain, remainder taken from reference TRBV7-3 and TRBJ2-1, is GAGVSQTPSNKVTEKGKYVELRCDPISGHTALYWYRQSLGQGPEFLIYFQGTGAADDSGLPNDRFFAVRPEGSVSTLKIQRTERGDSAVYLCASSSNPGTTGTDEQFFGPGTRLTVL.

The chain links TRBV4-3 to TRBJ2-5; weak D call: TRBD2 (6 bases). Trimming removed 0 bases from V and 3 bases from J, with 17 bases in between. The germline V gene has CDR1 LGHNA and CDR2 YSLEER. The CDR3 is 17 amino acids. CDR3 amino acids: CASSQDGVLRGKETQYF. Here the CDR3 DNA reads TGCGCCAGCAGCCAAGATGGGGTATTGCGGGGTAAAGAGACCCAGTACTTC.

The rearrangement links TRBV7-6 to TRBJ2-1, with TRBD2 as a possible D gene (6 bases). Germline values: CDR1 SGHVS, CDR2 FNYEAQ. The length of the CDR3 is 15 residues. Trimming pared 2 bases from V and 6 bases from J, leaving 14 bases between. The CDR3 region is CASSLLLATPNEQFF. DNA for the CDR3: TGTGCCAGCAGCTTACTCCTAGCGACCCCCAATGAGCAGTTCTTC.

About this clone: The junction departs from the called germline gene at one end, perhaps through a read error. The chain joins TRBV20-1 to TRBJ2-1; D not resolved. The germline V gene has CDR1 DFQATT and CDR2 SNEGSKA (reference sequence). The CDR3 consists of 10 residues. CDR3 in amino acids: CSVSYSEQFF. CDR3 nucleotide sequence: TGCAGTGTCTCTTACAGTGAGCAGTTCTTC.

This rearrangement joins TRBV7-8 to TRBJ2-5; TRBD2 matches 16 bases. The CDR3 consists of 16 residues. The V gene end was trimmed by 1 base and the J gene end by 9 bases; junction bases not matched to a gene: 5. Germline CDR1 SGHVS, CDR2 FQNEAQ. The CDR3 DNA follows: TGTGCCAGCAGCTTAGAAGGGACTAGCGGGGGGGTGGCCCAGTACTTC. It specifies CASSLEGTSGGVAQYF. The full variable domain, its missing parts supplied by reference TRBV7-8 and TRBJ2-5, is GAGVSQSPRYKVAKRGQDVALRCDPISGHVSLFWYQQALGQGPEFLTYFQNEAQLDKSGLPSDRFFAERPEGSVSTLKIQRTQQEDSAVYLCASSLEGTSGGVAQYFGPGTRLLVL.

The chain employs TRBV4-2 and TRBJ1-3; D is perhaps TRBD1 (5 bases). Germline V gene sequence: CDR1 LGHNA, CDR2 YNFKEQ. Trimming took off 1 base at V and 0 bases at J, with 10 bases between the two ends. This CDR3 has 16 residues. Here the CDR3 reads CASSQVGPSSGNTIYF. The CDR3 DNA follows: TGTGCCAGCAGCCAAGTGGGGCCGAGCTCTGGAAACACCATATATTTT.